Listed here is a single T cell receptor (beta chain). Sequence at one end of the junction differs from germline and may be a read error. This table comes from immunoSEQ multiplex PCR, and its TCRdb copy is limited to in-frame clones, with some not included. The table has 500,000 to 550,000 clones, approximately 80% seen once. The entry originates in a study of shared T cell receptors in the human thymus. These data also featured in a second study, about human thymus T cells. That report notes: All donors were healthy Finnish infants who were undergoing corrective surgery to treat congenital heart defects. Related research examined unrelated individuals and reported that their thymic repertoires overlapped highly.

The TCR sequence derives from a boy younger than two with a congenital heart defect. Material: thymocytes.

The CDR3 here is CAWSVDPGKDTQYF. DNA for the CDR3: TGTGCCTGGAGTGTAGACCCCGGGAAAGACACCCAGTACTTC. The rearrangement links TRBV30 to TRBJ2-5; tentative D call: TRBD2 (5 bases). The CDR3 runs 14 residues. Germline CDR1 reads GTSNPN; CDR2 reads SVGIG (reference sequence).